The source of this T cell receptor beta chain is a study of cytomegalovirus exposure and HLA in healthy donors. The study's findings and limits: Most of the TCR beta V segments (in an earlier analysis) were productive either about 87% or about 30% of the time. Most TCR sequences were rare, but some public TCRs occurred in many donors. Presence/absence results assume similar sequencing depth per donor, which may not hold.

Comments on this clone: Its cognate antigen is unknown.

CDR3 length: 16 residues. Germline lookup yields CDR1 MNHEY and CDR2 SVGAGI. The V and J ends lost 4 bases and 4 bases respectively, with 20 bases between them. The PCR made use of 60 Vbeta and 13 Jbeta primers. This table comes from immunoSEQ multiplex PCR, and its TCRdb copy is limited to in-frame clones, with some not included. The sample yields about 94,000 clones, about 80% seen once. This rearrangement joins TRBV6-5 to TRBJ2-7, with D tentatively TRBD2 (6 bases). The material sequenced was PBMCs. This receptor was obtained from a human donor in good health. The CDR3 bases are TGTGCCAGCAGTTCCCGCGGGACTCTAGGCCTTTACGAGCAGTACTTC. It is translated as CASSSRGTLGLYEQYF.